Shown below are 10 T cell receptor beta chains from a single sample sequenced in a study of blood T cell repertoires in COVID-19. Measured with immunoSEQ multiplex PCR; TCRdb has only the in-frame clones, and not every one. The sample yields around 220,000 clones, roughly 88% seen once. The sample comprised peripheral blood. Every receptor here comes from a woman aged 40 to 50 who had recovered from COVID-19.

This chain joins TRBV6-6 and TRBJ2-7, with a possible D match to TRBD2 (6 bases). The CDR3 runs to 15 residues. Trimming left V 0 bases short and J 7 bases short, with 16 bases between. Germline CDR1 reads MNHNY; CDR2 reads SVGAGI (reference sequence). The CDR3 reads CASSYSRQGLSEQYF. The CDR3 nucleotides read TGTGCCAGCAGTTACTCGCGGCAGGGACTGAGTGAGCAGTACTTC.

The chain joins TRBV7-3 to TRBJ1-2, with a tentative D call TRBD1 (6 bases). The V gene lost 1 base and the J gene lost 8 bases, with 23 bases spanning the gap. The CDR3 totals 17 residues. Germline CDR1 reads SGHTA; CDR2 reads FQGTGA. CDR3 region: CASSLMGALRGPSGYTF. The CDR3 DNA follows: TGTGCCAGCAGCTTAATGGGGGCCTTAAGGGGACCGTCAGGCTACACCTTC.

The chain couples TRBV4-3 to TRBJ2-1; D gene uncertain. Trimming left V 1 base short and J 0 bases short, with 10 bases between. The germline CDR1 and CDR2 sequences are LGHNA and YSLEER. This CDR3 has 16 residues. The CDR3 spells CASSQARISSYNEQFF. CDR3 sequence (DNA): TGCGCCAGCAGCCAAGCCCGAATCAGCTCCTACAATGAGCAGTTCTTC.

V is TRBV6-5 and J is TRBJ1-5, with 8 positions matching TRBD1. The CDR3 spans 15 residues. V dropped 11 bases and J dropped 1; count of bases not matched to a gene: 10. CDR1 is MNHEY, CDR2 SVGAGI, per germline. Here the CDR3 reads CAGYRQGLSNQPQHF. The CDR3 region has the DNA TGTGCCGGTTACCGACAGGGGCTAAGCAATCAGCCCCAGCATTTT.

The V gene is TRBV13, the J gene TRBJ2-7, with D hard to call. The CDR3 length is 12 residues. Germline V gene sequence: CDR1 PRHDT, CDR2 FYEKMQ (reference sequence). Trimming removed 5 bases from V and 2 bases from J, with 7 bases in between. The DNA for the CDR3 is TGTGCCAGCAGCGTCGGTCCCTACGAGCAGTACTTC. Its translation is CASSVGPYEQYF.

CDR3 residues: CASSLGRGRNDEKLFF. CDR3 in DNA: TGTGCCAGCAGCCTTGGCCGGGGGAGAAATGATGAAAAACTGTTTTTT. The V and J genes are TRBV7-6 and TRBJ1-4, with D tentatively TRBD1 (5 bases). V lost 5 bases and J lost 6, with 19 bases in between. The CDR3 spans 16 residues. The germline CDR1 and CDR2 sequences are SGHVS and FNYEAQ.

V and J are TRBV11-2 and TRBJ1-5, with D hard to call. Trimming left V 1 base short and J 0 bases short, with 4 bases between. Germline V CDR1 and CDR2: SGHAT, FQNNGV. The CDR3 spans 14 residues. The CDR3 nucleotides are TGTGCCAGCAGCTTAGCCCATAGCAATCAGCCCCAGCATTTT. This encodes CASSLAHSNQPQHF.

The V call is TRBV25-1, the J call TRBJ2-2; a weak D match, TRBD1 (6 bases). This CDR3 is 14 amino acids long. Germline-derived CDR1 and CDR2 are MGHDK and SYGVNS. V was cut by 3 bases and J by 4 bases, with 9 bases left in between. The CDR3, as DNA: TGTGCCAGCAGTGACCAGGGGCGCACCGGGGAGCTGTTTTTT. Encoded protein: CASSDQGRTGELFF.

The V call is TRBV5-1, the J call TRBJ1-1; D unclear. Per the germline V gene, CDR1 is SGHRS and CDR2 is YFSETQ. Trimming took off 0 bases at V and 4 bases at J, with 7 bases between the two ends. The CDR3 consists of 13 residues. As DNA, the CDR3 is TGCGCCAGCAGCTTGGATCTACTCACTGAAGCTTTCTTT. It encodes CASSLDLLTEAFF.

The chain recombines TRBV3-1 (or the pseudogene TRBV3-2) with TRBJ1-1, with a weak D call TRBD1 (6 bases). This CDR3 contains 14 residues. From germline, CDR1 is LGHDT and CDR2 YNNKEL (reference sequence). V gave up 2 bases and J gave up 0 bases, with 7 bases separating them. For the CDR3, the DNA is TGTGCCAGCAGCCAAACAGGGATGAACACTGAAGCTTTCTTT. This sequence encodes CASSQTGMNTEAFF.